The rows below give T cell receptor beta chains drawn from one sample of a study of Graves' ophthalmopathy and Graves' hyperthyroidism. TCRdb reanalysed the multiplex PCR reads using MiXCR and keeps one entry per CDR3 protein. Among over a million distinct CDR3 sequences listed, roughly two fifths were seen once. The sequencing input was peripheral blood or thyroid tissue (not recorded which). Receptors were obtained from an adult man with Graves' hyperthyroidism. Each CDR3 is given with its conserved first and last residue. D genes are given only for firm matches. Expanded clones get a size class; other rows say once, few or many, or leave the size out.

d_call | clone_size | j_call | v_call | cdr3_nt | cdr3_aa
NA | NA | TRBJ2-5 | TRBV2 | TGTGCCAGCAGCGTAGTACCCGGGAGTCCGGAGACCCAGTACTTC | CASSVVPGSPETQYF
NA | NA | TRBJ1-4 | TRBV7-2 | TGTGCCAGCACCGACCGGGGGAGGAAACTGTTTTTT | CASTDRGRKLFF
NA | NA | TRBJ1-2 | TRBV15 | TGTGCCACCAGCAGAGATCTGGGGGCCTGGTCCGGCTACACCTTC | CATSRDLGAWSGYTF
NA | NA | TRBJ2-2 | TRBV6-6 | TGTGCCAGCAGTGAACAGGGTGGCACCGGGGAGCTGCTTTTT | CASSEQGGTGELLF
TRBD1 | many | TRBJ2-5 | TRBV12-3/TRBV12-4 | TGTGCCATTAGGGACAGGGGAAGTGGGGAGACCCAGTACTTC | CAIRDRGSGETQYF
TRBD2 | many | TRBJ2-5 | TRBV7-2 | TGTGCCAGCAGCAAGGGGACTAGCGGACAAGAGACCCAGTACTTC | CASSKGTSGQETQYF
TRBD1 | many | TRBJ1-1 | TRBV20-1 | TGCAGTGCCGTCCCCCCAGGGGGAGCGAACACTGAAGCTTTCTTT | CSAVPPGGANTEAFF
NA | many | TRBJ1-5 | TRBV7-9 | TGTGCCAGCAGCCTCGCGACGGACAATCAGCCCCAGCATTTT | CASSLATDNQPQHF
TRBD2 | NA | TRBJ2-5 | TRBV10-3 | TGTGCCAGCAGTCGCTTCCCTCCGGGGGGGGCAGAGACCCAGTACTTC | CASSRFPPGGAETQYF
TRBD1 | many | TRBJ2-7 | TRBV5-1 | TGTGCCAGCAGCTCCCCCGGGACAGGGGCCTACGAGCAGTACTTC | CASSSPGTGAYEQYF
NA | few | TRBJ1-6 | TRBV12-3/TRBV12-4 | TGTGCCAGCAGCAAGGGGACTTTCTCCTATAATTCACCCCTCCACTTT | CASSKGTFSYNSPLHF
NA | few | TRBJ1-5 | TRBV15 | TGTGCCACCAGCACCAGGACAGCCTATAGCAATCAGCCCCAGCATTTT | CATSTRTAYSNQPQHF
TRBD1 | NA | TRBJ1-1 | TRBV7-2 | TGTGCCAGCAGCGAAAATTACAGGGGAACTGAAGCTTTCTTT | CASSENYRGTEAFF
NA | few | TRBJ1-1 | TRBV5-8 | TGTGCCAGCAGTTCCAAGACCGTTAACACTGAAGCTTTCTTT | CASSSKTVNTEAFF
NA | NA | TRBJ2-7 | TRBV10-3 | TGTGCCAGCAGCCAGTGGGGACTCCTCTACGAGCAGTACTTC | CASSQWGLLYEQYF